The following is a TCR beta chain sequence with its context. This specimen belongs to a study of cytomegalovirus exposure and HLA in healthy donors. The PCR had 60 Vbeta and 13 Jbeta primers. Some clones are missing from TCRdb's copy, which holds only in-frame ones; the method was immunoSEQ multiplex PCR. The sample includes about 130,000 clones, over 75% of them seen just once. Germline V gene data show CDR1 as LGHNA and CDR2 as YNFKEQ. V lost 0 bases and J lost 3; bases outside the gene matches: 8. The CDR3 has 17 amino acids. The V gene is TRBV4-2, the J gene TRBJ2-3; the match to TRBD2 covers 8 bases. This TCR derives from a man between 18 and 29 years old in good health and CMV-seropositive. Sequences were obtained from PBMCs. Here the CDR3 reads CASSQDSGGVATDTQYF. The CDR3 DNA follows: TGTGCCAGCAGCCAAGATTCCGGGGGGGTAGCTACAGATACGCAGTATTTT.